The following is a T cell receptor (beta chain) sequence with its context. Trimming took 4 bases from V and 5 from J, leaving 6 bases between them. Germline assignment: CDR1 MNHEY and CDR2 SVGAGI. CDR3 length equals 11 residues. The sample belongs to a study of brain T cells in children with intractable seizures. This table comes from immunoSEQ multiplex PCR, and its TCRdb copy is limited to in-frame clones, with some not included. This sample has about 320,000 clones, with roughly 92% found just once. Time point specified: blood from clinic visit 5 months post-surgery; TSC patient then seizure free. This chain connects TRBV6-5 to TRBJ2-7, with D uncertain. The source material was peripheral blood, sampled 4 to 6 months after surgery. The sequence came from a boy under two years old with tuberous sclerosis and intractable seizures. The CDR3 coding sequence is TGTGCCAGCAGTTCGCCACACGAGCAGTACTTC. Translated: CASSSPHEQYF.